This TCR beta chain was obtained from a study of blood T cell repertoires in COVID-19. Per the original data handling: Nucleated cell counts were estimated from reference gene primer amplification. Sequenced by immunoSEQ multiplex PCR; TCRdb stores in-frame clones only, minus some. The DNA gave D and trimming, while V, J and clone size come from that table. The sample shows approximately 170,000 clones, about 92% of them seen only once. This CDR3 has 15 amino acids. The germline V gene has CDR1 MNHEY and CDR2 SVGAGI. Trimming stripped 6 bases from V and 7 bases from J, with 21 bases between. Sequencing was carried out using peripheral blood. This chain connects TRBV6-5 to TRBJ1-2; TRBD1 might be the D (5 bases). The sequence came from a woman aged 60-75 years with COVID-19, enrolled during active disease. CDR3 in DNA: TGTGCCAGCAGCAAACAACCTGGGACTTATGGTGGCTACACCTTC. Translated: CASSKQPGTYGGYTF.